One T cell receptor beta chain is described in this entry. The entry originates in a study of cytomegalovirus exposure and HLA in healthy donors. In the PCR, 60 Vbeta and 13 Jbeta primers were used. TCRdb's copy holds only in-frame clones and misses some; the assay was immunoSEQ multiplex PCR. The sample lists 110,000 to 150,000 clones, roughly 77% occurring once. CDR1 is SEHNR, CDR2 FQNEAQ, per germline (reference sequence). The CDR3 has 17 amino acids. The V segment lost 3 bases and the J segment 7 bases; nucleotides outside the gene matches: 13. Input material: PBMCs. This TCR derives from a man aged 30 to 45 in good health and CMV-seronegative. J is TRBJ1-4 and V is TRBV7-9, with 8 bases fitting TRBD1. The DNA of the CDR3 is TGTGCCAGCAGCTTGAACTTAGCCCAGGGGGCCTCTGAAAAACTGTTTTTT. Translated, it gives CASSLNLAQGASEKLFF. The variable domain in full, with the rest retrieved from reference TRBV7-9 and TRBJ1-4, is DTGVSQNPRHKITKRGQNVTFRCDPISEHNRLYWYRQTLGQGPEFLTYFQNEAQLEKSRLLSDRFSAERPKGSFSTLEIQRTEQGDSAMYLCASSLNLAQGASEKLFFGSGTQLSVL.